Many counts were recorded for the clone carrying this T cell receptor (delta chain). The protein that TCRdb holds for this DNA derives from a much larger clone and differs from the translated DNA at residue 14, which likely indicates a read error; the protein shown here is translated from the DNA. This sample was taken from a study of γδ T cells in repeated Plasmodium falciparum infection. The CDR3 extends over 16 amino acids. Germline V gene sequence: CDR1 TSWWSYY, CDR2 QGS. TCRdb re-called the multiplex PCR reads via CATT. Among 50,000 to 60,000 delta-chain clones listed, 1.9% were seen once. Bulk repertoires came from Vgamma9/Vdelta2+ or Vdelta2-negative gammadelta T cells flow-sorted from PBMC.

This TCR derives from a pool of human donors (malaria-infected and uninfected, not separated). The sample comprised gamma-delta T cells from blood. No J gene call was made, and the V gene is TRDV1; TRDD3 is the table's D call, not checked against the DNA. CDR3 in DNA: TGTGCTCTTGGGGAACGAGGGATACGTTTAGCAGCACAACCCTTCTTT. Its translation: CALGERGIRLAAQPFF.